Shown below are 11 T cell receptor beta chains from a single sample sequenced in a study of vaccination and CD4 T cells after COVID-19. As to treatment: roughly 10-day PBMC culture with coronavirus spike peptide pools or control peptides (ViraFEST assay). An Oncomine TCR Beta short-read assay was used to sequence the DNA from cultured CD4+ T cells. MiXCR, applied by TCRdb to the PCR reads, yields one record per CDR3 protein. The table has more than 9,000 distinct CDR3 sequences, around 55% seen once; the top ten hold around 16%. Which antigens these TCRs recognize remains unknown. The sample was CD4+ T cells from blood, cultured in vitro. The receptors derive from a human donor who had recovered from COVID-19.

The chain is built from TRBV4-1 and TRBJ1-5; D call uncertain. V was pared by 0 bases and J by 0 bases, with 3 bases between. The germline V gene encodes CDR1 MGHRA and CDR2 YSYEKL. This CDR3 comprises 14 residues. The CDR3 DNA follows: TGCGCCAGCAGCCAAGAATCTAGCAATCAGCCCCAGCATTTT. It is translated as CASSQESSNQPQHF.

The CDR3 sequence: CSAGELATEAFF. The CDR3, as DNA: TGCAGTGCTGGGGAGCTAGCCACTGAAGCTTTCTTT. This chain connects TRBV20-1 to TRBJ1-1; D unclear. The V end lost 5 bases, the J end lost 4 bases, and 11 bases lay between the germline ends. The CDR3 runs to 12 residues. Germline V gene sequence: CDR1 DFQATT, CDR2 SNEGSKA (reference sequence).

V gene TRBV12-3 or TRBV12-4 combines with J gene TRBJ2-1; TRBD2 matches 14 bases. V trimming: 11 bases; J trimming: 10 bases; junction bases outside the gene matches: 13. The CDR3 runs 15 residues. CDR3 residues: CADGTSGSLVEEQFF. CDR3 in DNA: TGTGCCGACGGGACTAGCGGGAGTCTAGTGGAAGAGCAGTTCTTC.

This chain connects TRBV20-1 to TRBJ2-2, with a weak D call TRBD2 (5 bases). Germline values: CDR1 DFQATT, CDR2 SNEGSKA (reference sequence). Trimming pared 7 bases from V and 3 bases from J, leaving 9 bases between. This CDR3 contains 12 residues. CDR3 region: CSVSRDTGELFF. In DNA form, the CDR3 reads TGCAGTGTCTCGAGGGACACCGGGGAGCTGTTTTTT.

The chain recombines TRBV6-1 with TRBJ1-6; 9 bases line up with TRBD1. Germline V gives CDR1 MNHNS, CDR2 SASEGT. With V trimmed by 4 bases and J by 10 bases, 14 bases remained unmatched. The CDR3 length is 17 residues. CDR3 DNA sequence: TGTGCCAGCAGTGGGGAAACAGGGGGCCGGAGAGGCTCACCCCTCCACTTT. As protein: CASSGETGGRRGSPLHF.

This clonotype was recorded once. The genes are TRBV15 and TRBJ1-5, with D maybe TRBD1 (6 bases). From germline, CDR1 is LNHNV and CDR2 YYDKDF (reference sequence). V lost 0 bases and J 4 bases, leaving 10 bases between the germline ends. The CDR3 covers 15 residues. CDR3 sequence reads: CATSRDRTVNQPQHF. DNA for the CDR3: TGTGCCACCAGCAGAGATCGGACAGTGAATCAGCCCCAGCATTTT.

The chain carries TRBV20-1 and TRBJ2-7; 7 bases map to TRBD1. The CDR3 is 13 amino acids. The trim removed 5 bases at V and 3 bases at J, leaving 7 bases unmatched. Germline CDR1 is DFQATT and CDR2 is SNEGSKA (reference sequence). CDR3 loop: CSASGTDNYEQYF. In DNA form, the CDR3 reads TGCAGTGCTTCCGGGACAGACAACTACGAGCAGTACTTC.

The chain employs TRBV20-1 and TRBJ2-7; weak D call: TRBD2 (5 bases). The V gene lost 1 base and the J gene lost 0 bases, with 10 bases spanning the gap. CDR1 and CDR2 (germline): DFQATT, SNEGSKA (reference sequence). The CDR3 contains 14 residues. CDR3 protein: CSARVTGISYEQYF. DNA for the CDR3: TGCAGTGCTAGAGTGACGGGGATCTCCTACGAGCAGTACTTC.

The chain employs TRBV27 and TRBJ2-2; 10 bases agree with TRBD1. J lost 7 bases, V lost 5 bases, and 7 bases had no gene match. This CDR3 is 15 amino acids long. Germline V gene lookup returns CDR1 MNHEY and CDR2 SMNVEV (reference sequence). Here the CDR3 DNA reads TGTGCCAGCAGTCCACGGACAGGGGGAAACGGGGAGCTGTTTTTT. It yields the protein CASSPRTGGNGELFF.

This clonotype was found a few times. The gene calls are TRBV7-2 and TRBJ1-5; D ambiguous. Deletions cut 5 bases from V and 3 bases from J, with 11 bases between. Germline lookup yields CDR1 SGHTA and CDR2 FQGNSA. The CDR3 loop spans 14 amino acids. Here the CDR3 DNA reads TGTGCCAGCAGCCCCGGACGGGTCAATCAGCCCCAGCATTTT. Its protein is CASSPGRVNQPQHF.

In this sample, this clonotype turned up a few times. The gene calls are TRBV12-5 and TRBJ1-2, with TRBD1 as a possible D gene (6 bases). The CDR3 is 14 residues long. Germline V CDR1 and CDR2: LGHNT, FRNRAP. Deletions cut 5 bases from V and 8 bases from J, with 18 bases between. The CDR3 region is CASGPPRGQSGYTF. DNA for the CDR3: TGTGCTAGTGGTCCCCCCCGCGGACAGAGCGGCTACACCTTC.